This entry is about one TCR beta chain. Its antigen is as yet unknown. With 60 Vbeta and 13 Jbeta primers, the PCR was carried out. The data were produced by immunoSEQ multiplex PCR, yet TCRdb's version contains in-frame clones alone and is incomplete. There are some 83,000 clones in the sample; roughly 77% occur only once, and more than 3.5% lies in the top ten. The data belong to a study of cytomegalovirus exposure and HLA in healthy donors. Whole-study findings and limits: In a later analysis, parvovirus B19, influenza, CMV and Epstein-Barr virus appeared linked to several top co-occurrence clusters.

V gave up 6 bases and J gave up 9 bases; unmatched junction bases: 10. This CDR3 is 14 amino acids long. From germline, CDR1 is MRHNA and CDR2 SNTAGT. This chain joins TRBV6-4 and TRBJ1-2; 10 bases fit TRBD1. This sequence was found in a man aged 55 to 70 in good health and CMV-seronegative. Sequencing input: PBMCs. The CDR3 coding sequence is TGTGCCAGCAGGCCCGGGACAGGGGATTCTCGCTACACCTTC. Translation: CASRPGTGDSRYTF.